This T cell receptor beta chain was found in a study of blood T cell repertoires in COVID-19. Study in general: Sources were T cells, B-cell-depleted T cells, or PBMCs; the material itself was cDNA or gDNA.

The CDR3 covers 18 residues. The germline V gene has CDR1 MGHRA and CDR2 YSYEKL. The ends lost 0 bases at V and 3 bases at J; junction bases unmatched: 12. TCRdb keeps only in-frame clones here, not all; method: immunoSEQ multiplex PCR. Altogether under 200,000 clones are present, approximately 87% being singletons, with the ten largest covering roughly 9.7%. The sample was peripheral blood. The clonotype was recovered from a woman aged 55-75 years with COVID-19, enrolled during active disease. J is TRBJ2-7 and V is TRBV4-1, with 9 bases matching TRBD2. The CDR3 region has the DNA TGCGCCAGCAGCCAAGACCCTAGCGGGACGGGGCTCGACTACGAGCAGTACTTC. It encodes CASSQDPSGTGLDYEQYF.